These 4 T cell receptor beta chains were sequenced from one sample in a study of T-cell memory formation after mild COVID-19. TCRdb re-called the 5' RACE reads with MiXCR, one entry per CDR3 protein. The data contain around 310,000 distinct CDR3 sequences, 20% of them singletons. Material for sequencing was PBMCs or a T cell subset sorted from them (not recorded which). The receptors were sampled from a man aged 18 to 30 who had mild COVID-19 (a few samples of this study predate the infection). Cell type and time point are not known.

This sequence joins TRBV5-1 and TRBJ1-5; D not certain. This CDR3 comprises 15 residues. Trimming cost V 4 bases and J 3 bases, with 14 bases left between them. Germline lookup yields CDR1 SGHRS and CDR2 YFSETQ. Here the CDR3 reads CASSREAGNNQPQHF. CDR3 coding DNA: TGCGCCAGCAGCCGGGAGGCGGGTAACAATCAGCCCCAGCATTTT. Looking up the rest from reference TRBV5-1 and TRBJ1-5 gives the full variable domain: KAGVTQTPRYLIKTRGQQVTLSCSPISGHRSVSWYQQTPGQGLQFLFEYFSETQRNKGNFPGRFSGRQFSNSRSEMNVSTLELGDSALYLCASSREAGNNQPQHFGDGTRLSIL.

The V gene is TRBV6-5, the J gene TRBJ1-3; D remains ambiguous. This CDR3 comprises 16 residues. The germline CDR1 and CDR2 sequences are MNHEY and SVGAGI. V was shortened by 0 bases and J by 1 base, with 10 bases between the two germline ends. The CDR3 is CASSYSAGQSGNTIYF. The DNA of the CDR3 is TGTGCCAGCAGTTACTCGGCCGGGCAGTCTGGAAACACCATATATTTT.

This clonotype was picked up a small number of times. The V and J genes are TRBV5-4 and TRBJ2-1; the D gene is possibly TRBD2 (5 bases). The germline V and J ends were trimmed by 2 bases and 3 bases, with 12 bases remaining between them. The CDR3 consists of 15 residues. Germline V gene data show CDR1 as SGHNT and CDR2 as YYREEE (reference sequence). CDR3 nucleotides: TGTGCCAGCAGCTTACCCGGGGTCATCTACAATGAGCAGTTCTTC. Its translation: CASSLPGVIYNEQFF.

The chain uses TRBV29-1 and TRBJ1-1; D is unclear. Germline CDR1 and CDR2: SQVTM and ANQGSEA. Trimming removed 4 bases at V and 11 bases at J, with 11 bases between. The CDR3 runs to 10 residues. Here the CDR3 reads CSVASTRAFF. DNA for the CDR3: TGCAGCGTTGCCTCAACGAGGGCTTTCTTT.